This TCR beta chain was identified in a study of blood T cells in healthy people across ages. Study-wide results and limits: Observed TCR beta diversity per million T cells went down as age went up. This fall followed a roughly linear course with age. A greater number of naive CD4+ cells and higher diversity distinguished long-lived donors from aged donors.

Primed by a sample-barcoded 5' primer and a J-beta primer mix, a second PCR proceeded for roughly 7 to 11 cycles. Each CDR3 protein is one row after TCRdb ran MiXCR on the 5' RACE reads. The sample lists under 1,100,000 distinct CDR3 sequences; 25% were seen once. Germline loops: CDR1 SNHLY, CDR2 FYNNEI. CDR3 length: 14 amino acids. Trimming stripped 7 bases from V and 8 bases from J, with 17 bases between. This clonotype turned up a few times. What it binds is unknown. This sample also belongs to another study, concerning T cells of mothers and their children. As reported in that work: Material was donated by three healthy Caucasian mothers and their six children.

Sample: blood. The chain carries TRBV2 and TRBJ1-4; D is unclear. The TCR sequence derives from a girl aged 2 to 10 in good health. The DNA for the CDR3 is TGTGCCAGCACCGCGGAAATGCGGTCCGAAAAACTGTTTTTT. Its translation: CASTAEMRSEKLFF.